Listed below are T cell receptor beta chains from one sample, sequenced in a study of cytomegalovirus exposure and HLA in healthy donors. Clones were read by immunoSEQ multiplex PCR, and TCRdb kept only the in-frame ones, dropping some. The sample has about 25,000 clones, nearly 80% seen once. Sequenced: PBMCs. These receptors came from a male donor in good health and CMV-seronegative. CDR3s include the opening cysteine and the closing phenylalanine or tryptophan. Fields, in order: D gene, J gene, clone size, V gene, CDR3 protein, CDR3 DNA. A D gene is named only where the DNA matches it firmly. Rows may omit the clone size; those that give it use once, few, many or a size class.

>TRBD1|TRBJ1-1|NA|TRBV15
CATSRDRGENTEAFF
TGTGCCACCAGCCGCGACAGGGGTGAGAACACTGAAGCTTTCTTT
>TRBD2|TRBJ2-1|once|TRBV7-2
CASSPQPTGLASYNEQFF
TGTGCCAGCAGCCCCCAACCCACCGGACTAGCGTCCTACAATGAGCAGTTCTTC
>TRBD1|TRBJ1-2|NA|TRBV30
CAWAMDRGNGYTF
TGTGCCTGGGCGATGGACAGGGGAAATGGCTACACCTTC
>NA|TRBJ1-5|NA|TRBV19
CASTGGVSLNQPQHF
TGTGCCAGTACGGGGGGGGTTTCGCTAAATCAGCCCCAGCATTTT
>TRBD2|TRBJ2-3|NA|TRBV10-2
CASSPNSGGPRDTQYF
TGCGCCAGCAGTCCAAACAGCGGGGGCCCACGAGATACGCAGTATTTT
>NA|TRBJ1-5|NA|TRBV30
CAWGLKSNQPQHF
TGTGCCTGGGGGCTCAAGAGCAATCAGCCCCAGCATTTT
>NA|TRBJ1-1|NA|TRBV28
CASGPRETEAFF
TGTGCCAGCGGGCCGCGTGAAACTGAAGCTTTCTTT
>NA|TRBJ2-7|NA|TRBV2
CASSNNMEQYF
TGTGCCAGCTCCAACAATATGGAGCAGTACTTC
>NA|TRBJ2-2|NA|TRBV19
CASILRGPNTGELFF
TGTGCCAGTATCCTCAGGGGTCCGAACACCGGGGAGCTGTTTTTT
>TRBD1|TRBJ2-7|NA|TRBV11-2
CASSPGQLYEQYF
TGTGCCAGCAGTCCGGGACAGCTCTACGAGCAGTACTTC
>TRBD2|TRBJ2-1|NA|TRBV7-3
CASSRETSALYNEQFF
TGTGCCAGCAGCCGAGAGACTAGCGCGCTCTACAATGAGCAGTTCTTC
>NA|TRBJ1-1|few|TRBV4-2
CASSQMGQNTEAFF
TGTGCCAGCAGCCAGATGGGACAGAACACTGAAGCTTTCTTT
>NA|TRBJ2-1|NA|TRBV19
CASSIDLGDSLLGEQFF
TGTGCCAGTAGTATAGATCTTGGGGACTCGCTGTTGGGTGAGCAGTTCTTC
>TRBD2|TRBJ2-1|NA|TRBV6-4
CASAALAGEANEQFF
TGTGCCAGCGCCGCCCTAGCGGGAGAGGCCAATGAGCAGTTCTTC
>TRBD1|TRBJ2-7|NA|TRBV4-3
CASSQTGQDEQYF
TGCGCCAGCAGCCAGACAGGGCAGGACGAGCAGTACTTC
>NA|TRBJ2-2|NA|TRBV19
CASSSGTPGADHGELFF
TGTGCCAGTAGTAGCGGGACGCCCGGCGCCGATCACGGGGAGCTGTTTTTT
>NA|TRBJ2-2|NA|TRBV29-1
CSVLMVAGEQAGELFF
TGCAGCGTCTTGATGGTTGCCGGGGAACAAGCCGGGGAGCTGTTTTTT